This TCR beta chain was recovered during a study of technical replicates of blood from several donors (dated by TCRdb to about 2017). CDR1 is given as GTSNPN and CDR2 as SVGIG, both from the germline V gene (reference sequence). The CDR3 numbers 15 residues from cysteine through phenylalanine. The retained sequence is limited to the CDR3, 45 bases, with the frame set at the first base. V is pared back by 2 bases and J by 3 bases, with 16 bases lying between the germline termini. The library was produced with the immunoSEQ multiplex PCR assay. Held by TCRdb, this immuneACCESS table contains in-frame sequences only and omits some clones. Under half of the omission traces to an unresolved V gene where checked; the cause of the rest is unknown. Counted in this sample were roughly 100,000 clones; approximately 94% of them appeared once. Of the sample, about 0.24% falls within the top ten clones. Comment on this clone: The specificity of this receptor is unknown. No clone much larger than this one lies a single base away; base qualities are absent.

The sequencing input was T cells isolated from PBMCs. The chain is assembled from TRBV30 and TRBJ1-2; the D region possibly corresponds to TRBD1 (6 bases align). This receptor was identified in a human donor in good health. The CDR3 protein: CAWSPRTAEYYGYTF. The bases read TGTGCCTGGAGTCCGAGGACAGCGGAATACTATGGCTACACCTTC.